The clone carrying this T cell receptor beta chain was seen ten or more times. The data were taken from a study of neurological immune-mediated disorders. V was shortened by 2 bases and J by 4 bases, with 9 bases between the two germline ends. Germline CDR1 and CDR2: SGHRS and YFSETQ. This CDR3 region has 13 residues. TCRdb redid the calling of the 5' RACE reads with MiXCR, one entry per CDR3 protein. The sample yields roughly 43,000 distinct CDR3 sequences, around 2% seen once. V is TRBV5-1 and J is TRBJ1-1; D remains unclear. The receptor was derived from a woman in her thirties or forties with multiple sclerosis. Sequencing used PBMCs. Written as DNA, the CDR3 is TGCGCCAGCAGCTTTAACGATCGCACTGAAGCTTTCTTT. This gives the protein CASSFNDRTEAFF.